This T cell receptor beta chain came from a study of cytomegalovirus exposure and HLA in healthy donors. Study-wide results and caveats: A likely sequencing artifact accounted for one observed cluster of highly shared sequence variants.

In regard to this clone: The antigen remains unidentified.

The PCR used 60 Vbeta and 13 Jbeta primers. The repertoire was sequenced with immunoSEQ multiplex PCR; TCRdb's copy has only in-frame clones and lacks some. There are about 110,000 clones in the sample; 70% to 75% occur only once, and approximately 1.2% lies in the top ten. This CDR3 has 14 residues. CDR1 SGHTA and CDR2 FQGNSA come from the germline V gene. V lost 6 bases to trimming and J lost 0 bases, with 9 bases between them. This TCR was sampled from a man aged 40-50 years in good health and CMV-seronegative. This rearrangement joins TRBV7-2 to TRBJ1-5, with D perhaps matching TRBD1 (6 bases). Sequences were obtained from PBMCs. The CDR3 sequence: CASSYRDSNQPQHF. The CDR3 bases are TGTGCCAGCAGTTACAGGGATAGCAATCAGCCCCAGCATTTT.